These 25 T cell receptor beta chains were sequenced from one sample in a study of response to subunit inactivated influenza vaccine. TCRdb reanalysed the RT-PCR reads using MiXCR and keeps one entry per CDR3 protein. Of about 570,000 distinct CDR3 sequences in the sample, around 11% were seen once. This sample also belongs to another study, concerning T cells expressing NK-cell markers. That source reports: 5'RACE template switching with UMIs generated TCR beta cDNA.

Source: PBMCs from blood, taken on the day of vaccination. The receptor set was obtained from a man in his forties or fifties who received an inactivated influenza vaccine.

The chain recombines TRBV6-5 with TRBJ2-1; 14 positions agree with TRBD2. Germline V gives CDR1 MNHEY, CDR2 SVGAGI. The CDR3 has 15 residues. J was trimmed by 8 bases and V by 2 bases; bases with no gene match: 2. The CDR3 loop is CASSYGTSGGYEQFF. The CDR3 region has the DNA TGTGCCAGCAGTTACGGGACTAGCGGGGGCTATGAGCAGTTCTTC.

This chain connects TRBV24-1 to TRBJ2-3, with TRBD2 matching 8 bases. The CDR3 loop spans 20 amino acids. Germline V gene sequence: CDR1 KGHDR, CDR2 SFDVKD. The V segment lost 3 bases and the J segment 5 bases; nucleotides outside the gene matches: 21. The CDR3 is CATSDDRAPGGGGRIDTQYF. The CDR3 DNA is TGTGCCACCAGTGATGACCGGGCCCCTGGCGGCGGGGGGCGGATAGATACGCAGTATTTT.

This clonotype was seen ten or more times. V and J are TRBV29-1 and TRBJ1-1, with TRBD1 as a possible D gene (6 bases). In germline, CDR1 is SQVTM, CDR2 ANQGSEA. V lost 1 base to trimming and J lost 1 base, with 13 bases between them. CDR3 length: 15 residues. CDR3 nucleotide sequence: TGCAGCGTTGAAGTTACAGGGTGGACGAACACTGAAGCTTTCTTT. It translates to CSVEVTGWTNTEAFF.

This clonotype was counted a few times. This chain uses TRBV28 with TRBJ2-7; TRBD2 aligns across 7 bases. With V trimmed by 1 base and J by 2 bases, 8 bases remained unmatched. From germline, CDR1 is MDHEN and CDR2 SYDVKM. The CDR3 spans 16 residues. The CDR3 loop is CASSLYGLAGPYEQYF. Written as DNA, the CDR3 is TGTGCCAGCAGTTTATACGGATTAGCGGGCCCCTACGAGCAGTACTTC.

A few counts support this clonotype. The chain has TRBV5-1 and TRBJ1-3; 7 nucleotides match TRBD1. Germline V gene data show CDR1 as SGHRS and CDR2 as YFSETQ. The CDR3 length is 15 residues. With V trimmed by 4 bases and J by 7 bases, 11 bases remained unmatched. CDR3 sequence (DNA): TGCGCCAGCAGCCCCGTCGGACAGGCCGGGAACACCATATATTTT. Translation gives CASSPVGQAGNTIYF.

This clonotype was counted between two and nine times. The CDR3 sequence is CASSEGRRSSTDTQYF. CDR3 sequence (DNA): TGTGCCAGCAGTGAAGGGAGGCGTTCAAGCACAGATACGCAGTATTTT. The rearrangement joins TRBV25-1 to TRBJ2-3, with TRBD2 as a possible D gene (6 bases). The germline V gene encodes CDR1 MGHDK and CDR2 SYGVNS. V was trimmed by 2 bases and J by 0 bases, leaving 12 bases between them. The CDR3 is 16 amino acids.

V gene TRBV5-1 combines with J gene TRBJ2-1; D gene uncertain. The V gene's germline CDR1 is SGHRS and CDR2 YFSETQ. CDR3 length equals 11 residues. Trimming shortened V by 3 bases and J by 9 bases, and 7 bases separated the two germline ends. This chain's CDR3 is CASSSTGEQFF. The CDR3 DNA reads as TGCGCCAGCAGCTCTACTGGTGAGCAGTTCTTC.

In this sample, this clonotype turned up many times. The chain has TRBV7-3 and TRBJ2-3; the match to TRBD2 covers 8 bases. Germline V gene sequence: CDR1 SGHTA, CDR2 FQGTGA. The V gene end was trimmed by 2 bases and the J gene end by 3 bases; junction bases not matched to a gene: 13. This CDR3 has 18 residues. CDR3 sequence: CASSLQSWGSGITDTQYF. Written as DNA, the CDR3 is TGTGCCAGCAGCTTACAATCCTGGGGTAGCGGGATTACAGATACGCAGTATTTT.

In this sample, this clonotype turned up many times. DNA for the CDR3: TGTGCCAGCAGCTATACAAGAACAGCTGAAGCTTTCTTT. Protein: CASSYTRTAEAFF. The chain carries TRBV7-2 and TRBJ1-1; D is undetermined. Per germline, CDR1 SGHTA and CDR2 FQGNSA. The CDR3 consists of 13 residues. V lost 4 bases and J 6 bases, leaving 12 bases between the germline ends.

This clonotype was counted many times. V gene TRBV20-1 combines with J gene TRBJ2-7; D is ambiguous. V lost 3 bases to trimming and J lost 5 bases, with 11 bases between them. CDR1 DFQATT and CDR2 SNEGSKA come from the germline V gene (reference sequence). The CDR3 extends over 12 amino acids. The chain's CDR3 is CSASSTNNEQYF. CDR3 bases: TGCAGTGCTAGTTCGACGAATAACGAGCAGTACTTC.

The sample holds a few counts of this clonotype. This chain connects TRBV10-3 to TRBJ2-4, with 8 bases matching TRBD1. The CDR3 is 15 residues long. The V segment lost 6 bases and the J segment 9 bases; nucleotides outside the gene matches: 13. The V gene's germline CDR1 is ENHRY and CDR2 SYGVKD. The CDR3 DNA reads TGTGCCATCAGCCCGACAGGGGAACCCCAAAGCATTCAGTACTTC. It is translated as CAISPTGEPQSIQYF.

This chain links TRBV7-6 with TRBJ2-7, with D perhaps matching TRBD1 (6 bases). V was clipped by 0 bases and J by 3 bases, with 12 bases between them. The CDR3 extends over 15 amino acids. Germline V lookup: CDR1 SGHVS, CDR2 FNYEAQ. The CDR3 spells CASSLAQGTHYEQYF. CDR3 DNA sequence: TGTGCCAGCAGCTTAGCGCAGGGGACACACTACGAGCAGTACTTC.

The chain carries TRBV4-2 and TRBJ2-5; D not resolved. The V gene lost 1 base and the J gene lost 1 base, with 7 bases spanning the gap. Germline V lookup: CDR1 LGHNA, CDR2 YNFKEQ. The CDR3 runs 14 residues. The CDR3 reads CASSQVPGQETQYF. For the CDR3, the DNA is TGTGCCAGCAGCCAAGTGCCCGGCCAAGAGACCCAGTACTTC.

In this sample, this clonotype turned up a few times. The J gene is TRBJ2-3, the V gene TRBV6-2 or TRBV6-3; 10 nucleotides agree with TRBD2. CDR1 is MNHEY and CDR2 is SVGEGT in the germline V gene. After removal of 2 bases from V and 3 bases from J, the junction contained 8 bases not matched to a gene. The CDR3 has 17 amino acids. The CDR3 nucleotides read TGTGCCAGCAGTTACGAGCGGGAGGGCCTCTTTACAGATACGCAGTATTTT. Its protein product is CASSYEREGLFTDTQYF.

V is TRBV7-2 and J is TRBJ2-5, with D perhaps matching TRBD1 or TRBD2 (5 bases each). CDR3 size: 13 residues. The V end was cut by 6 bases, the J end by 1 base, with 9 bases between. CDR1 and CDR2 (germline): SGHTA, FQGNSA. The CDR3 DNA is TGTGCCAGCAGAAAAGGGACCCAAGAGACCCAGTACTTC. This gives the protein CASRKGTQETQYF.

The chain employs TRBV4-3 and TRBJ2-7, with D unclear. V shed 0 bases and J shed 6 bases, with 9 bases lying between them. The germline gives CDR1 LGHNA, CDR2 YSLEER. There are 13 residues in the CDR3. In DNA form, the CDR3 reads TGCGCCAGCAGCCAAGAGAAGTCAGGCGAGCAGTACTTC. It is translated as CASSQEKSGEQYF.

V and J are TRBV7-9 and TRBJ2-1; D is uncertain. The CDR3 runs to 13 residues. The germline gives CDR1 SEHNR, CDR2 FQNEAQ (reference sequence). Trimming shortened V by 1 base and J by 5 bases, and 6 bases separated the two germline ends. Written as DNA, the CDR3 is TGTGCCAGCAGCTTAGTCAGTAACAATGAGCAGTTCTTC. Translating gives CASSLVSNNEQFF.

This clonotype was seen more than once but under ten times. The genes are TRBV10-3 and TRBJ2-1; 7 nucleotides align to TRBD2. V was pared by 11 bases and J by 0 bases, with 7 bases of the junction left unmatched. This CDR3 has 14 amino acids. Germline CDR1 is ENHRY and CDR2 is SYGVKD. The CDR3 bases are TGTGCCGTCAATGGCGGGAGCTCCTACAATGAGCAGTTCTTC. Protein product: CAVNGGSSYNEQFF.

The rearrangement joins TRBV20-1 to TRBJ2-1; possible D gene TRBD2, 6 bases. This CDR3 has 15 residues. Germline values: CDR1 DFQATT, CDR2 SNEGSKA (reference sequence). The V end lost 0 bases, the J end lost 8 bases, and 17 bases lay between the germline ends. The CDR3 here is CSARERFGGTYEQFF. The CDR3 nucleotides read TGCAGTGCTAGAGAGCGTTTCGGGGGAACCTATGAGCAGTTCTTC.

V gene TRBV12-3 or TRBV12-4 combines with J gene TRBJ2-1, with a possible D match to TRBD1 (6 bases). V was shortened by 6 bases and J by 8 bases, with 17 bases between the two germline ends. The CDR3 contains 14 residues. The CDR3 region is CASRWTAERDEQFF. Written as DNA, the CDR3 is TGTGCCAGCAGGTGGACAGCAGAACGGGATGAGCAGTTCTTC.

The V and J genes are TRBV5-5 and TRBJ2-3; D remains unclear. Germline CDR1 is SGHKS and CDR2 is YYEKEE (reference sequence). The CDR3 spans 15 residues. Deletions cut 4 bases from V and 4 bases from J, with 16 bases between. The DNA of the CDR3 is TGTGCCAGCAGCAAAATCCTACCTCTGGCAGATACGCAGTATTTT. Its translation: CASSKILPLADTQYF.

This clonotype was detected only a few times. The CDR3 is CSVEAGPYEQYF. The CDR3 DNA follows: TGCAGCGTTGAGGCAGGACCATACGAGCAGTACTTC. The chain carries TRBV29-1 and TRBJ2-7; D remains unclear. Trimming stripped 3 bases from V and 4 bases from J, with 10 bases between. CDR3 length equals 12 residues. CDR1 and CDR2 from the germline V gene are SQVTM and ANQGSEA.

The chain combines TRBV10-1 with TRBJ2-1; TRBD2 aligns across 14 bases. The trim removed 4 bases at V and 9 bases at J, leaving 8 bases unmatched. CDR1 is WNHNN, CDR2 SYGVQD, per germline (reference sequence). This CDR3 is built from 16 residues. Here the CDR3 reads CASSGTTSGGAFEQFF. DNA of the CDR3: TGCGCCAGCAGTGGAACGACTAGCGGGGGGGCCTTTGAGCAGTTCTTC.

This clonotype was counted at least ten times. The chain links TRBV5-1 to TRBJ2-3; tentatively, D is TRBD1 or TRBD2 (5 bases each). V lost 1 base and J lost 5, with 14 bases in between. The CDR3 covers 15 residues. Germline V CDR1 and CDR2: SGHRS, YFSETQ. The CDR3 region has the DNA TGCGCCAGCAGCTTGCTTGGGGGTGGAAAAGATACGCAGTATTTT. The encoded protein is CASSLLGGGKDTQYF.

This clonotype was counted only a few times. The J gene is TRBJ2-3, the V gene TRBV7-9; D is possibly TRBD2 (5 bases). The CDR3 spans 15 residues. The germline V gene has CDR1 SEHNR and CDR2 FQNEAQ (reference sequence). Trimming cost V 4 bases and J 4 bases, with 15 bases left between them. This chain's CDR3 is CASSSTFMRADTQYF. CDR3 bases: TGTGCCAGCAGCTCGACATTTATGAGGGCAGATACGCAGTATTTT. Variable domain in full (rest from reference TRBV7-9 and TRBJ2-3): DTGVSQNPRHKITKRGQNVTFRCDPISEHNRLYWYRQTLGQGPEFLTYFQNEAQLEKSRLLSDRFSAERPKGSFSTLEIQRTEQGDSAMYLCASSSTFMRADTQYFGPGTRLTVL.